There are a few counts of the clone carrying this T cell receptor beta chain. No antigen is known for it. The source of the sample is a study of cytomegalovirus exposure and HLA in healthy donors. Whole-study findings and limits: Most subjects' HLA-A and HLA-B alleles were reportedly predicted from TCR beta sequences. A highly shared variant cluster was judged a likely technical artifact. Earlier analysis found most TCR beta V segments productive about 90% or about 30% of the time.

Researchers ran the PCR with 60 Vbeta and 13 Jbeta primers. TCRdb's copy holds only in-frame clones and misses some; the assay was immunoSEQ multiplex PCR. The sample includes more than 150,000 clones, about 86% of them seen just once. This CDR3 region has 14 residues. The V gene's germline CDR1 is SGHVS and CDR2 FQNEAQ. V lost 5 bases to trimming and J lost 10 bases; unmatched junction nucleotides: 8. The J gene is TRBJ1-1, the V gene TRBV7-8; 12 bases line up with TRBD1. The specimen sequenced was PBMCs. The receptor was isolated from a woman aged 30 to 39 in good health and CMV-seronegative. CDR3 sequence (DNA): TGTGCCAGCAGCCAGGGACAGGGGGCTCGAACAGCTTTCTTT. It translates to CASSQGQGARTAFF.